This entry features one T cell receptor beta chain sequence. This specimen belongs to a study of patients and donors after allogeneic stem cell transplantation. CDR3 length: 12 residues. Between the trimmed V and J ends, which lost 7 bases and 3 bases, there was a span of 10 bases. The germline V gene encodes CDR1 DFQATT and CDR2 SNEGSKA (reference sequence). Each CDR3 protein gets one entry after TCRdb re-called the RT-PCR reads with MiXCR. The repertoire consists of about a million distinct CDR3 sequences, with approximately 19% occurring once and the leading ten covering 6%. The source of this sequence is a human donor who was either an allogeneic HSCT recipient or a stem cell or donor lymphocyte infusion donor (not recorded which). It is not recorded whose cells these are; they may come from a transplant donor. V gene TRBV20-1 combines with J gene TRBJ1-5; D remains ambiguous. Material: blood, either unsorted or a sorted T cell fraction (not recorded which). For the CDR3, the DNA is TGCAGTGTCGGGAGGGTCAATCAGCCCCAGCATTTT. Protein: CSVGRVNQPQHF.